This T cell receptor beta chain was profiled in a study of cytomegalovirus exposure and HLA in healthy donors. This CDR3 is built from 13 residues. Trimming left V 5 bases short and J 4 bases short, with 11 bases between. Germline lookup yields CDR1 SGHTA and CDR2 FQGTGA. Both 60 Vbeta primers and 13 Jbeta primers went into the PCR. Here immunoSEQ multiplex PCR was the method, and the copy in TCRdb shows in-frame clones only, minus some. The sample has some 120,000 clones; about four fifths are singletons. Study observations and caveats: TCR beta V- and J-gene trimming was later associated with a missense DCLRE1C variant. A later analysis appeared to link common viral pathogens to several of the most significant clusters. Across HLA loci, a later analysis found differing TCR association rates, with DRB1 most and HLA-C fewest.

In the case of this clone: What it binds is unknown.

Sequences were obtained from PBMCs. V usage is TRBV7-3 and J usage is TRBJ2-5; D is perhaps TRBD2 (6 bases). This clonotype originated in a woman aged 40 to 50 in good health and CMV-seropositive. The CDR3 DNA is TGTGCCAGCAGCCCTGGACTATCAGAGACCCAGTACTTC. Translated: CASSPGLSETQYF.